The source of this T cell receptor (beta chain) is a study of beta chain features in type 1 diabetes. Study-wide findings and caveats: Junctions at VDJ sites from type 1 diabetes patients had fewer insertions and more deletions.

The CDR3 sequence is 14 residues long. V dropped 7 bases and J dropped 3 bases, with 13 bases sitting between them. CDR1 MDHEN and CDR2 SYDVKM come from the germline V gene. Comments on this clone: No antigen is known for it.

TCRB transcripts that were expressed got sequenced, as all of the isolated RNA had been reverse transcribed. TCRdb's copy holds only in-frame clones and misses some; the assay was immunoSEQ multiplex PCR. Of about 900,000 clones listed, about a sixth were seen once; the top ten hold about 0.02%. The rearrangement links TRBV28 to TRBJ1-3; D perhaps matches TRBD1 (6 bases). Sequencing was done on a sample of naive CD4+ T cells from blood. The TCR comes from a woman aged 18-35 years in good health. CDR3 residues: CASTYRARGNTIYF. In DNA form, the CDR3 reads TGTGCCAGCACCTACAGGGCTCGTGGAAACACCATATATTTT.